Detailed here is one T cell receptor beta chain. The target antigen is unknown. The record originates from a study of T cells in Graves' hyperthyroidism and ophthalmopathy. In the ophthalmopathy cohort, Clinical Activity Score was at least 3, NOSPECS grade at least 4, and duration under 3 months. Out of over 7.5 ml of fresh peripheral blood came the PBMCs. The study's findings and limits: Most thyroid-expanded clonotypes above 0.001 were also found in blood. In validation, the model predicted ophthalmopathy. These predictions came a median roughly six months before onset.

Researchers took RNA transcripts and amplified the TCR beta CDR3 regions from them. TCR CDR3 underwent first-round RT-PCR with the HTBI primer set. TCRdb used MiXCR to reprocess the multiplex PCR reads, holding one entry per CDR3 protein. The repertoire has around 500,000 distinct CDR3 sequences, about 16% of them found once; the top ten carry 25% to 35%. The CDR3 contains 15 residues. The J segment lost 3 bases and the V segment lost 5 bases, leaving 9 bases of the junction unmatched. CDR1 is MGHDK, CDR2 SYGVNS, per germline. The source material was blood. The TCR sequence derives from a woman in her twenties or thirties with Graves' ophthalmopathy. The rearrangement links TRBV25-1 to TRBJ2-7; 8 bases align to TRBD1. The CDR3, as DNA: TGTGCCAGCAGTCCCCATGTGACAGGGGACTACGAGCAGTACTTC. Its protein is CASSPHVTGDYEQYF.